The 5 T cell receptor beta chains reported below all come from one sample, sequenced in a study of T cell responses to AZD1222 COVID-19 vaccine (dated by TCRdb to the early 2020s). The sample's time point label is to be understood as: baseline before first vaccination. The sample's treatment or condition, from its label and the paper: meningococcal conjugate vaccine given as trial control. The library was prepared using the immunoSEQ multiplex PCR assay. TCRdb obtained this table from immuneACCESS and retained in-frame rearrangements with V and J assigned. These tables miss some clones; where compared with another copy, unresolved V genes account for less than half of the shortfall, and the remainder is unexplained. The sample table records around 130,000 clones; 80% to 90% of these occur just once. The top ten clones comprise 18% of the sample. The material sequenced was peripheral blood, taken on day 0 of MenACWY control vaccination. Receptors originate from an adult in good health.

This chain connects TRBV7-9 to TRBJ2-2, with TRBD2 matching over 13 bases. This CDR3 is built from 14 residues. Germline CDR1 SEHNR, CDR2 FQNEAQ (reference sequence). V was pared by 6 bases and J by 7 bases, with 2 bases of the junction left unmatched. The CDR3 bases are TGTGCCAGCAGACTAGCGGGAGGGGACGGGGAGCTGTTTTTT. It translates to CASRLAGGDGELFF.

The V gene is TRBV19, the J gene TRBJ2-2; 7 bases are a match to TRBD2. The CDR3 totals 16 residues. Germline CDR1 and CDR2: LNHDA and SQIVND (reference sequence). V trimming: 4 bases; J trimming: 5 bases; junction bases outside the gene matches: 10. The CDR3 loop reads CASSTPSGVTTGELFF. CDR3 nucleotides: TGTGCCAGTAGTACCCCCAGCGGGGTCACAACCGGGGAGCTGTTTTTT.

This clone has just one count. The chain uses TRBV6-5 and TRBJ2-7; the match to TRBD1 covers 7 bases. The CDR3 consists of 15 residues. V shed 5 bases and J 0 bases; nucleotides not matched to a gene: 7. The germline CDR1 and CDR2 sequences are MNHEY and SVGAGI. The CDR3 DNA is TGTGCCAGCAGTCCTACAGGGGCAAACTCCTACGAGCAGTACTTC. Its translation is CASSPTGANSYEQYF.

The J gene is TRBJ2-2, the V gene TRBV30, with TRBD1 matching 10 bases. This CDR3 comprises 14 residues. CDR1 and CDR2 (germline): GTSNPN, SVGIG (reference sequence). V dropped 5 bases and J dropped 6; count of bases not matched to a gene: 6. The CDR3 spells CAWSDRGRAGELFF. The CDR3 coding sequence is TGTGCCTGGTCCGACAGGGGGCGGGCCGGGGAGCTGTTTTTT.

The rearrangement links TRBV10-1 to TRBJ1-4; no clear D. Germline lookup yields CDR1 WNHNN and CDR2 SYGVQD (reference sequence). The CDR3 loop spans 13 amino acids. V was cut by 4 bases and J by 5 bases, with 8 bases left in between. The CDR3 DNA sequence: TGCGCCAGCAGTGCGGCAATCAATGAAAAACTGTTTTTT. Residues: CASSAAINEKLFF.